This is a list of T cell receptor beta chains from one sample in a study of T-cell reconstitution after alpha-beta-depleted transplantation in children. Each CDR3 protein is one row after TCRdb ran MiXCR on the PCR reads. The data show about 830,000 distinct CDR3 sequences, with around 17% seen just once and approximately 5% held by the top ten. The input for sequencing was PBMCs, mostly from graft donor cells, taken 360 days after TCRalphabeta/CD19-depleted stem cell transplant. Source of these receptors: a male patient aged 10-17 years who had a stem cell transplant for acute lymphoblastic leukemia, so the T cells may come from the graft donor. CDR3s include the opening cysteine and the closing phenylalanine or tryptophan. The D gene is left open where the match is weak. Size is stated for part of the rows, as once, few or many counts, or as a class when the clone is expanded.

CDR3aa: CSARDRARYSNQPQHF
CDR3nt: TGCAGTGCTAGAGATAGGGCTAGGTATAGCAATCAGCCCCAGCATTTT
j_gene: TRBJ1-5
abundance: few
v_gene: TRBV20-1
d_gene: .

CDR3aa: CASSPPTLRGTEAFF
CDR3nt: TGTGCCAGCAGCCCCCCGACCTTAAGGGGCACTGAAGCTTTCTTT
j_gene: TRBJ1-1
abundance: few
v_gene: TRBV6-1
d_gene: .

CDR3aa: CSASPSGQTYNEQFF
CDR3nt: TGCAGTGCTAGCCCTAGCGGGCAAACCTACAATGAGCAGTTCTTC
j_gene: TRBJ2-1
abundance: few
v_gene: TRBV20-1
d_gene: TRBD2

CDR3aa: CASSYGTGLPYEQYF
CDR3nt: TGTGCCAGTAGTTACGGGACAGGGCTACCCTACGAGCAGTACTTC
j_gene: TRBJ2-7
abundance: few
v_gene: TRBV19
d_gene: TRBD1

CDR3aa: CASSLGANAYEQYF
CDR3nt: TGTGCCAGCAGCTTAGGAGCCAATGCCTACGAGCAGTACTTC
j_gene: TRBJ2-7
abundance: few
v_gene: TRBV7-9
d_gene: .

CDR3aa: CASSDEFPQETQYF
CDR3nt: TGTGCCAGCAGTGACGAATTTCCACAAGAGACCCAGTACTTC
j_gene: TRBJ2-5
abundance: .
v_gene: TRBV25-1
d_gene: .

CDR3aa: CASSGIAGFSYEQYF
CDR3nt: TGCGCCAGCAGCGGAATAGCGGGGTTCTCCTACGAGCAGTACTTC
j_gene: TRBJ2-7
abundance: few
v_gene: TRBV5-1
d_gene: TRBD2

CDR3aa: CASSPMVSTDTQYF
CDR3nt: TGTGCCAGCAGCCCCATGGTCAGCACAGATACGCAGTATTTT
j_gene: TRBJ2-3
abundance: few
v_gene: TRBV7-2
d_gene: .

CDR3aa: CASRVSTLEQYF
CDR3nt: TGTGCCAGCCGGGTGTCCACTCTCGAGCAGTACTTC
j_gene: TRBJ2-7
abundance: .
v_gene: TRBV2
d_gene: .

CDR3aa: CASSTGSTDTQYF
CDR3nt: TGTGCCAGCAGCACGGGCAGCACAGATACGCAGTATTTT
j_gene: TRBJ2-3
abundance: few
v_gene: TRBV2
d_gene: .

CDR3aa: CASSNPGLAGVRFPGEQFF
CDR3nt: TGTGCCAGCAGTAATCCGGGACTAGCGGGAGTAAGGTTTCCGGGAGAGCAGTTCTTC
j_gene: TRBJ2-1
abundance: few
v_gene: TRBV6-1
d_gene: TRBD2

CDR3aa: CASSDRLHYGYTF
CDR3nt: TGTGCCAGCAGCGATCGACTTCACTATGGCTACACCTTC
j_gene: TRBJ1-2
abundance: .
v_gene: TRBV9
d_gene: .

CDR3aa: CATSDPRQGLETQYF
CDR3nt: TGTGCCACCAGTGATCCACGACAGGGTTTGGAGACCCAGTACTTC
j_gene: TRBJ2-5
abundance: few
v_gene: TRBV24-1
d_gene: TRBD1

CDR3aa: CASSFRQAGTGELFF
CDR3nt: TGTGCCAGCAGCTTTCGACAGGCCGGCACCGGGGAGCTGTTTTTT
j_gene: TRBJ2-2
abundance: .
v_gene: TRBV11-2
d_gene: .

CDR3aa: CASSLVDRGRHLATQYF
CDR3nt: TGTGCCAGCAGTTTAGTGGACAGGGGGCGGCATTTGGCTACGCAGTATTTT
j_gene: TRBJ2-3
abundance: .
v_gene: TRBV12-3/TRBV12-4
d_gene: TRBD1

CDR3aa: CASRRIPRAVSQETQYF
CDR3nt: TGTGCCAGCAGGAGAATTCCCCGGGCCGTCAGCCAAGAGACCCAGTACTTC
j_gene: TRBJ2-5
abundance: .
v_gene: TRBV7-8
d_gene: .

CDR3aa: CSASPPGSYNEQFF
CDR3nt: TGCAGTGCTAGTCCCCCGGGCTCCTACAATGAGCAGTTCTTC
j_gene: TRBJ2-1
abundance: .
v_gene: TRBV20-1
d_gene: .

CDR3aa: CAISEALLTGELFF
CDR3nt: TGTGCCATCAGTGAGGCTTTGCTAACCGGGGAGCTGTTTTTT
j_gene: TRBJ2-2
abundance: .
v_gene: TRBV10-3
d_gene: .

CDR3aa: CASSQRKSRSYEQYF
CDR3nt: TGTGCCAGCAGTCAAAGGAAATCTAGGTCGTACGAGCAGTACTTC
j_gene: TRBJ2-7
abundance: few
v_gene: TRBV21-1
d_gene: .

CDR3aa: CASSIYGTGNQPQHF
CDR3nt: TGTGCCAGTAGTATTTATGGGACAGGTAATCAGCCCCAGCATTTT
j_gene: TRBJ1-5
abundance: few
v_gene: TRBV19
d_gene: TRBD1

CDR3aa: CASTIRDQSNTGELFF
CDR3nt: TGTGCCAGTACGATTCGGGACCAGTCGAACACCGGGGAGCTGTTTTTT
j_gene: TRBJ2-2
abundance: .
v_gene: TRBV6-1
d_gene: .

CDR3aa: CASSIDAGGTFNEQFF
CDR3nt: TGTGCCAGTAGTATCGACGCGGGAGGAACCTTCAATGAGCAGTTCTTC
j_gene: TRBJ2-1
abundance: .
v_gene: TRBV19
d_gene: TRBD2

CDR3aa: CASSLVGGPGFYNEQFF
CDR3nt: TGTGCCAGCAGCTTAGTAGGGGGCCCGGGATTTTACAATGAGCAGTTCTTC
j_gene: TRBJ2-1
abundance: .
v_gene: TRBV7-9
d_gene: TRBD1

CDR3aa: CSVEDGTSGGELFF
CDR3nt: TGCAGCGTTGAAGATGGGACTAGCGGCGGGGAGCTGTTTTTT
j_gene: TRBJ2-2
abundance: many
v_gene: TRBV29-1
d_gene: TRBD2

CDR3aa: CASSRLLRDTQYF
CDR3nt: TGCGCCAGCAGCCGTCTCCTCCGGGATACGCAGTATTTT
j_gene: TRBJ2-3
abundance: many
v_gene: TRBV5-1
d_gene: .

CDR3aa: CASSTGLAGETQYF
CDR3nt: TGCGCCAGCAGCACGGGACTAGCGGGGGAGACCCAGTACTTC
j_gene: TRBJ2-5
abundance: few
v_gene: TRBV5-1
d_gene: TRBD2

CDR3aa: CASSSGQGVAEAYF
CDR3nt: TGCGCCAGCAGCTCGGGACAGGGGGTGGCTGAAGCTTACTTT
j_gene: TRBJ1-1
abundance: .
v_gene: TRBV5-1
d_gene: TRBD1

CDR3aa: CASSSGTGVNTEAFF
CDR3nt: TGTGCCAGCAGCTCTGGGACAGGGGTTAACACTGAAGCTTTCTTT
j_gene: TRBJ1-1
abundance: .
v_gene: TRBV7-6
d_gene: TRBD1